The next 15 T cell receptor beta chains were all read from a single sample in a study of blood T cells in healthy people across ages (dated by TCRdb to about 2015). Libraries were made using 5' RACE. The listed sequencing device is Illumina HiSeq 2500. A second PCR of roughly 6 to 11 cycles was performed with a sample-barcoded 5' primer and a J-beta primer mix. The public reads were run again by TCRdb, first through fastp at Q25 and then through MiXCR, and only productive beta chains were kept. Under each unique CDR3 protein, matching rows form one entry showing the most common genes and DNA. This sample lists approximately 580,000 distinct CDR3 sequences; around 24% were detected once. The biggest ten clones account for around 10% of the sample. In addition, the sample was reused for a study of T cells of mothers and their children.

Material: blood. These receptors all stem from a boy between 10 and 17 years old in good health.

The rearrangement links TRBV18 to TRBJ1-6; 7 bases are a match to TRBD1. The ends lost 4 bases at V and 0 bases at J; junction bases unmatched: 0. The length of the CDR3 is 15 residues. Germline V lookup: CDR1 KGHSH, CDR2 LQKENI. The chain's CDR3 is CASSRDSSYNSPLHF. CDR3 nucleotides: TGTGCCAGCTCACGGGACAGCTCCTATAATTCACCCCTCCACTTT.

This clonotype was counted only a few times. The chain links TRBV20-1 to TRBJ2-1; 7 nucleotides match TRBD2. Germline-derived CDR1 and CDR2 are DFQATT and SNEGSKA (reference sequence). The V segment lost 3 bases and the J segment 3 bases; nucleotides outside the gene matches: 8. The CDR3 loop spans 15 amino acids. CDR3 sequence (DNA): TGCAGTGCTAGTGGGGGAGGGCTTTACTACAATGAGCAGTTCTTC. It is translated as CSASGGGLYYNEQFF.

V usage is TRBV12-3 or TRBV12-4 and J usage is TRBJ1-1; D is ambiguous. This CDR3 spans 14 amino acids. The V end was cut by 1 base, the J end by 3 bases, with 9 bases between. DNA of the CDR3: TGTGCCAGCAGTTTAGTATTAGGCGACACTGAAGCTTTCTTT. Amino acid sequence: CASSLVLGDTEAFF.

This clonotype was seen more than once but under ten times. This chain uses TRBV7-9 with TRBJ1-4; D may be TRBD1 (6 bases). Trimming stripped 4 bases from V and 8 bases from J, with 14 bases between. Germline loops: CDR1 SEHNR, CDR2 FQNEAQ (reference sequence). This CDR3 is 14 amino acids long. The DNA for the CDR3 is TGTGCCAGCAGCTCCCCAGGGGAGAGGGAAAAACTGTTTTTT. Translation: CASSSPGEREKLFF. The full variable domain, rest sourced from reference TRBV7-9 and TRBJ1-4, is DTGVSQNPRHKITKRGQNVTFRCDPISEHNRLYWYRQTLGQGPEFLTYFQNEAQLEKSRLLSDRFSAERPKGSFSTLEIQRTEQGDSAMYLCASSSPGEREKLFFGSGTQLSVL.

This chain links TRBV20-1 with TRBJ2-7; the D is unclear. CDR1 and CDR2 (germline): DFQATT, SNEGSKA (reference sequence). The V gene lost 6 bases and the J gene lost 3 bases, with 12 bases spanning the gap. The CDR3 covers 12 residues. The CDR3 loop reads CSAGSSLYEQYF. CDR3 nucleotide sequence: TGCAGTGCAGGGTCCTCCCTCTACGAGCAGTACTTC.

This clonotype came up a few times. V is TRBV28 and J is TRBJ2-7, with 11 bases matching TRBD2. The CDR3 covers 14 residues. CDR1 is MDHEN, CDR2 SYDVKM, per germline. V lost 6 bases and J lost 7; bases outside the gene matches: 8. In DNA, the CDR3 is TGTGCCAGCAGGGGACAGGGACTAGCGGTTGAGCAGTACTTC. This codes for CASRGQGLAVEQYF.

As concerns this clonotype: Mismatch with germline at one junction end may stem from a read error. The DNA for the CDR3 is TGTAGTGCTAGAGGCAGGAAGTCCTACAATGAGCAGTTCTTC. Protein: CSARGRKSYNEQFF. The chain couples TRBV20-1 to TRBJ2-1; no clear D gene. CDR1 is DFQATT and CDR2 is SNEGSKA in the germline V gene (reference sequence). This CDR3 has 14 amino acids.

The chain's CDR3 is CASTKGFSNQPQHF. CDR3 sequence (DNA): TGTGCCAGCACAAAGGGTTTTAGCAATCAGCCCCAGCATTTT. The chain uses TRBV2 and TRBJ1-5; D unresolved. The CDR3 runs 14 residues. V lost 7 bases to trimming and J lost 0 bases, with 10 bases between them. Germline V gives CDR1 SNHLY, CDR2 FYNNEI.

The CDR3 region has the DNA TGTGCCACCAGCAGAGGAGGGCAGGGGTTCTCCTACGAGCAGTACTTC. Translated, it gives CATSRGGQGFSYEQYF. The chain is built from TRBV15 and TRBJ2-7; a possible D gene is TRBD1 (6 bases). From germline, CDR1 is LNHNV and CDR2 YYDKDF (reference sequence). This CDR3 is 16 amino acids long. The V gene lost 1 base and the J gene lost 0 bases, with 13 bases spanning the gap.

The chain employs TRBV2 and TRBJ2-3; no reliable D call. CDR3 size: 11 residues. The V end was cut by 8 bases, the J end by 5 bases, with 8 bases between. CDR1 is SNHLY and CDR2 is FYNNEI in the germline V gene. The CDR3 DNA sequence: TGTGCCAGCTTCGGACGAGATACGCAGTATTTT. This translates into CASFGRDTQYF.

V gene TRBV29-1 combines with J gene TRBJ2-2; 8 bases are shared with TRBD2. The CDR3 contains 15 residues. Losses at the gene ends were 0 bases for V and 1 base for J; bases not matched to a gene: 1. CDR1 SQVTM and CDR2 ANQGSEA come from the germline V gene. The CDR3 protein is CSVEDLAGNTGELFF. As DNA, the CDR3 is TGCAGCGTTGAAGACCTAGCGGGGAACACCGGGGAGCTGTTTTTT.

The chain employs TRBV7-9 and TRBJ2-7; D remains ambiguous. Germline CDR1 and CDR2: SEHNR and FQNEAQ (reference sequence). Trimming took off 7 bases at V and 3 bases at J, with 16 bases between the two ends. The CDR3 spans 14 residues. CDR3 in DNA: TGTGCCAGCAACCCCTTGGTAGCAAGCTACGAGCAGTACTTC. Translation: CASNPLVASYEQYF.

This clonotype was counted between two and nine times. The CDR3 bases are TGTGCCAGCAGTTCCGAACCGGGACGGCAAGAAGCTTTCTTT. It specifies CASSSEPGRQEAFF. The chain couples TRBV28 to TRBJ1-1; a possible D gene is TRBD1 (5 bases). This CDR3 contains 14 residues. Per germline, CDR1 MDHEN and CDR2 SYDVKM. V lost 4 bases and J 8 bases, leaving 17 bases between the germline ends.

The chain employs TRBV7-9 and TRBJ2-7; the match to TRBD2 covers 10 bases. The length of the CDR3 is 13 residues. The V gene's germline CDR1 is SEHNR and CDR2 FQNEAQ (reference sequence). Losses at the gene ends were 3 bases for V and 6 bases for J; bases not matched to a gene: 2. The CDR3, as DNA: TGTGCCAGCAGCTTCCGGACTAGCGGCGAGCAGTACTTC. Its protein product is CASSFRTSGEQYF.

The chain joins TRBV20-1 to TRBJ2-1; D is possibly TRBD1 (5 bases). Trimming shortened V by 0 bases and J by 2 bases, and 11 bases separated the two germline ends. CDR1 DFQATT and CDR2 SNEGSKA come from the germline V gene (reference sequence). CDR3 length equals 15 residues. This CDR3 reads CSARDRKQAYNEQFF. In DNA form, the CDR3 reads TGCAGTGCTAGAGATAGAAAACAGGCCTACAATGAGCAGTTCTTC.